This T cell receptor (beta chain) originates from a study of control samples from healthy donors and cancer patients. Only in-frame clones appear in the TCRdb table, and some are missing; sequencing was by immunoSEQ multiplex PCR. Of 110,000 to 150,000 clones in the sample, approximately 91% were seen once. Specimen: blood. This TCR was recovered from a man aged 25-45 years in good health.

This CDR3 reads CASSLPTGEKLFF. CDR3 in DNA: TGTGCCAGCAGCCTCCCCACAGGTGAAAAACTGTTTTTT. This chain uses TRBV11-2 with TRBJ1-4; tentative D call: TRBD1 (5 bases). The CDR3 sequence is 13 residues long. The V and J ends lost 5 bases and 7 bases respectively, with 11 bases between them. Germline CDR1 and CDR2: SGHAT and FQNNGV. Full variable domain (missing parts from reference TRBV11-2 and TRBJ1-4): EAGVAQSPRYKIIEKRQSVAFWCNPISGHATLYWYQQILGQGPKLLIQFQNNGVVDDSQLPKDRFSAERLKGVDSTLKIQPAKLEDSAVYLCASSLPTGEKLFFGSGTQLSVL.